These 20 T cell receptor beta chains share one sample of origin, sequenced in a study of T cells in Graves' hyperthyroidism and ophthalmopathy. The investigators amplified TCR beta CDR3 regions from RNA transcripts. First-round RT-PCR targeting the TCR CDR3 was performed with the HTBI primer set. TCRdb reanalysed the multiplex PCR reads using MiXCR and keeps one entry per CDR3 protein. The data contain about 520,000 distinct CDR3 sequences, 24% of them singletons. Material for sequencing was blood. All receptors come from a woman aged 25 to 39 with Graves' ophthalmopathy.

J is TRBJ2-5 and V is TRBV6-1; 14 bases agree with TRBD2. Germline assignment: CDR1 MNHNS and CDR2 SASEGT. V dropped 4 bases and J dropped 5; count of bases not matched to a gene: 9. The CDR3 spans 17 residues. DNA of the CDR3: TGTGCCAGCAGTGGTAGACTAGCGGGGGGGCTAGGGGAGACCCAGTACTTC. Translating gives CASSGRLAGGLGETQYF.

The V and J genes are TRBV2 and TRBJ2-2; D gene ambiguous. This CDR3 region has 16 residues. Trimming stripped 3 bases from V and 2 bases from J, with 13 bases between. Germline V gene sequence: CDR1 SNHLY, CDR2 FYNNEI. The CDR3: CASSDFRSANTGELFF. The CDR3 DNA sequence: TGTGCCAGCAGTGATTTTCGGTCAGCTAACACCGGGGAGCTGTTTTTT.

This clonotype was seen many times. The chain has TRBV11-3 and TRBJ1-5; no firm D call. CDR3 length: 15 residues. In germline, CDR1 is SGHNT, CDR2 YENEEA. The ends were cut back, 1 base at V and 10 bases at J, with 17 bases in the middle. CDR3 protein: CASSLVGGRREPQHF. CDR3 bases: TGTGCCAGCAGCTTAGTTGGAGGCCGCCGTGAACCCCAGCATTTT. Based on the CDR3 plus reference TRBV11-3 and TRBJ1-5, the full variable domain is EAGVVQSPRYKIIEKKQPVAFWCNPISGHNTLYWYLQNLGQGPELLIRYENEEAVDDSQLPKDRFSAERLKGVDSTLKIQPAELGDSAVYLCASSLVGGRREPQHFGDGTRLSIL.

The chain employs TRBV28 and TRBJ2-7; D may be TRBD1 (6 bases). Between the trimmed V and J ends, which lost 2 bases and 4 bases, there was a span of 9 bases. This CDR3 comprises 13 residues. The germline gives CDR1 MDHEN, CDR2 SYDVKM. The CDR3 spells CASSLGGLYEQYF. The DNA of the CDR3 is TGTGCCAGCAGTTTAGGGGGCCTATACGAGCAGTACTTC.

The chain employs TRBV7-2 and TRBJ2-7; possible D gene TRBD1, 6 bases. CDR1 SGHTA and CDR2 FQGNSA come from the germline V gene. Trimming pared 6 bases from V and 6 bases from J, leaving 18 bases between. This CDR3 is 14 amino acids long. The CDR3 protein is CASSLNGQFLEQYF. CDR3 sequence (DNA): TGTGCCAGCAGTCTTAACGGACAGTTTCTCGAGCAGTACTTC.

A remark on this clonotype: This may be a read error: a much more frequent sequence differs by one nucleotide. This chain uses TRBV9 with TRBJ1-2; D unclear. Trimming left V 4 bases short and J 3 bases short, with 13 bases between. The CDR3 length is 14 residues. The germline V gene encodes CDR1 SGDLS and CDR2 YYNGEE. Written as DNA, the CDR3 is TGTGCCAGCAGCCCCAGCGACTGCTACTATGGCTACACCTTC. Translation: CASSPSDCYYGYTF.

The chain recombines TRBV28 with TRBJ2-7; D gene uncertain. CDR1 and CDR2 from the germline V gene are MDHEN and SYDVKM. V lost 4 bases and J 2 bases, leaving 12 bases between the germline ends. This CDR3 is 14 amino acids long. CDR3 amino acids: CASSYSLGPYEQYF. The CDR3 bases are TGTGCCAGCAGTTACTCCCTCGGGCCCTACGAGCAGTACTTC.

This clonotype showed up many times. One end of the junction fails to match germline, which may point to a read error. This chain connects TRBV5-1 to TRBJ1-1, with TRBD1 matching over 8 bases. Germline V gene sequence: CDR1 SGHRS, CDR2 YFSETQ. CDR3 length equals 14 residues. In DNA form, the CDR3 reads TGTGCCAGCAGCTTAGACAGGGGAGGAACTGAAGCTTTCTTT. As protein: CASSLDRGGTEAFF.

This clonotype was detected many times. This chain uses TRBV7-9 with TRBJ2-5; D remains ambiguous. The CDR3 loop spans 11 amino acids. Germline values: CDR1 SEHNR, CDR2 FQNEAQ (reference sequence). V dropped 8 bases and J dropped 5 bases, with 9 bases sitting between them. The DNA for the CDR3 is TGTGCCAGCGGCTCCGGGGAGACCCAGTACTTC. It encodes CASGSGETQYF.

Ten or more counts support this clonotype. The gene calls are TRBV19 and TRBJ2-4; 9 bases align to TRBD1. The V gene end was trimmed by 6 bases and the J gene end by 7 bases; junction bases not matched to a gene: 10. The CDR3 has 15 amino acids. Looked up from germline, CDR1 is LNHDA and CDR2 is SQIVND (reference sequence). The CDR3 DNA sequence: TGTGCCAGTAGCAACAGGGGGCTGAACGGTAACATTCAGTACTTC. This translates into CASSNRGLNGNIQYF. The entire variable domain, with the rest obtained from reference TRBV19 and TRBJ2-4, is as follows: DGGITQSPKYLFRKEGQNVTLSCEQNLNHDAMYWYRQDPGQGLRLIYYSQIVNDFQKGDIAEGYSVSREKKESFPLTVTSAQKNPTAFYLCASSNRGLNGNIQYFGAGTRLSVL.

There are many counts of this clonotype. The chain couples TRBV6-1 to TRBJ2-7, with D perhaps given as TRBD1 or TRBD2 (5 bases each). CDR1 and CDR2 (germline): MNHNS, SASEGT. The CDR3 spans 14 residues. Deletions cut 2 bases from V and 3 bases from J, with 11 bases between. The CDR3 region has the DNA TGTGCCAGCAGTGAATCCGGGACCAACTACGAGCAGTACTTC. As protein: CASSESGTNYEQYF.

The chain combines TRBV12-3 or TRBV12-4 with TRBJ2-5; TRBD2 matches 9 bases. The CDR3 covers 14 residues. The junction had 4 bases not matched to a gene; V was cut back by 7 bases and J by 1 base. DNA of the CDR3: TGTGCCAGCAACCTTAGCGGGGGCCAAGAGACCCAGTACTTC. This translates into CASNLSGGQETQYF.

This clonotype has at least ten counts. The CDR3 DNA reads TGTGCCAGCAGCCTACTCCTTGGACAGGGAGTGGGAGAGCAGTACTTC. This codes for CASSLLLGQGVGEQYF. This chain uses TRBV7-2 with TRBJ2-7, with 8 bases fitting TRBD1. V shed 5 bases, J shed 7 bases, and the junction held 16 bases outside the gene matches. This CDR3 has 16 residues. Per germline, CDR1 SGHTA and CDR2 FQGNSA.

This clonotype has a count of ten or more. The V call is TRBV30, the J call TRBJ2-5; D gene unclear. The germline V gene has CDR1 GTSNPN and CDR2 SVGIG (reference sequence). V was shortened by 1 base and J by 4 bases, with 7 bases between the two germline ends. The CDR3 spans 12 residues. CDR3 sequence (DNA): TGTGCCTGGAGTGAAGGCGCAGAGACCCAGTACTTC. Translation gives CAWSEGAETQYF.

The chain combines TRBV5-1 with TRBJ2-7; 8 nucleotides align to TRBD1. The germline gives CDR1 SGHRS, CDR2 YFSETQ. CDR3 length: 13 residues. The junction had 5 bases not matched to a gene; V was cut back by 4 bases and J by 5 bases. CDR3 in amino acids: CASSLDRVHEQYF. CDR3 sequence (DNA): TGCGCCAGCAGCCTGGACAGGGTGCACGAGCAGTACTTC. Using reference TRBV5-1 and TRBJ2-7 for the parts outside the CDR3, the full variable domain is KAGVTQTPRYLIKTRGQQVTLSCSPISGHRSVSWYQQTPGQGLQFLFEYFSETQRNKGNFPGRFSGRQFSNSRSEMNVSTLELGDSALYLCASSLDRVHEQYFGPGTRLTVT.

This chain connects TRBV19 to TRBJ1-2; D might be TRBD1 (6 bases). V dropped 7 bases and J dropped 0 bases, with 9 bases sitting between them. This CDR3 contains 13 residues. Germline CDR1 and CDR2: LNHDA and SQIVND (reference sequence). The CDR3 is CASMDRTNYGYTF. As DNA, the CDR3 is TGTGCCAGTATGGACAGAACTAACTATGGCTACACCTTC.

The table lists this clonotype with many counts. The chain recombines TRBV5-1 with TRBJ2-5; no definite D call. Trimming left V 0 bases short and J 0 bases short, with 6 bases between. The V gene's germline CDR1 is SGHRS and CDR2 YFSETQ. The CDR3 runs to 14 residues. The CDR3 DNA is TGCGCCAGCAGCTTGGTACGGAACCAAGAGACCCAGTACTTC. Amino acid sequence: CASSLVRNQETQYF. The complete variable domain, with remaining parts taken from reference TRBV5-1 and TRBJ2-5, reads KAGVTQTPRYLIKTRGQQVTLSCSPISGHRSVSWYQQTPGQGLQFLFEYFSETQRNKGNFPGRFSGRQFSNSRSEMNVSTLELGDSALYLCASSLVRNQETQYFGPGTRLLVL.

This chain joins TRBV15 and TRBJ2-2; TRBD2 matches at 8 bases. The CDR3 has 15 amino acids. Looked up from germline, CDR1 is LNHNV and CDR2 is YYDKDF (reference sequence). The V segment lost 8 bases and the J segment 6 bases; nucleotides outside the gene matches: 11. The CDR3 reads CATRPGLEFAGELFF. CDR3 coding DNA: TGTGCCACCCGCCCGGGACTAGAATTTGCCGGGGAGCTGTTTTTT.

The genes are TRBV6-5 and TRBJ1-5; 7 bases align to TRBD1. The CDR3 contains 15 residues. Germline loops: CDR1 MNHEY, CDR2 SVGAGI. After removal of 4 bases from V and 3 bases from J, the junction contained 6 bases not matched to a gene. The CDR3 loop reads CASSLHGTDNQPQHF. The CDR3 DNA reads TGTGCCAGCAGTTTGCACGGGACAGACAATCAGCCCCAGCATTTT.

This clonotype was seen more than once but under ten times. This sequence may be a read error, since a much larger clone differs from it by one base. V usage is TRBV11-2 and J usage is TRBJ2-4; 9 bases align to TRBD1. The CDR3 is 15 amino acids. Trimming at V came to 5 bases and at J to 7 bases, leaving 9 bases not matched to a gene. CDR1 and CDR2 from the germline V gene are SGHAT and FQNNGV. CDR3 in amino acids: CASSPTPDRGNIQYF. The CDR3 region has the DNA TGTGCCAGCAGCCCCACCCCGGACAGGGGTAACATTCAGTACTTC.